Below are 17 T cell receptor beta chains sequenced from a single sample in a study of T cell responses to AZD1222 COVID-19 vaccine. Sequenced by immunoSEQ multiplex PCR; TCRdb stores in-frame clones only, minus some. The sample holds some 140,000 clones; 85% are singletons and the top ten take approximately 8%. The specimen was peripheral blood, collected 28 days after the second dose of the MenACWY control vaccine. These receptors were obtained from an adult who received the MenACWY meningococcal vaccine as a control.

The chain links TRBV11-2 to TRBJ1-1, with TRBD1 matching 12 bases. The germline V gene encodes CDR1 SGHAT and CDR2 FQNNGV. The CDR3 is 15 amino acids. V gave up 3 bases and J gave up 7 bases; unmatched junction bases: 6. The CDR3 DNA is TGTGCCAGCAGCTTGGGGACAGGGGGCGGACGTGAAGCTTTCTTT. This encodes CASSLGTGGGREAFF.

This chain joins TRBV25-1 and TRBJ2-7; D might be TRBD1 or TRBD2, each matching 5 bases. The CDR3 is 15 residues long. In germline, CDR1 is MGHDK, CDR2 SYGVNS. Trimming cost V 3 bases and J 1 base, with 13 bases left between them. The CDR3 nucleotides read TGTGCCAGCAGTGATCAGGGACGGACATCCTACGAGCAGTACTTC. The encoded protein is CASSDQGRTSYEQYF.

The chain employs TRBV6-5 and TRBJ2-1; unclear D gene. Trimming cost V 2 bases and J 7 bases, with 3 bases left between them. Germline lookup yields CDR1 MNHEY and CDR2 SVGAGI. The CDR3 covers 11 residues. The DNA of the CDR3 is TGTGCCAGCAGTTACATAAATGAGCAGTTCTTC. Translation gives CASSYINEQFF.

The CDR3 here is CAISESRGQDGYTF. Here the CDR3 DNA reads TGTGCCATCAGTGAGTCGCGAGGGCAAGATGGCTACACCTTC. V gene TRBV10-3 combines with J gene TRBJ1-2; D gene uncertain. The V and J ends lost 0 bases and 6 bases respectively, with 11 bases between them. There are 14 residues in the CDR3. Germline assignment: CDR1 ENHRY and CDR2 SYGVKD.

This rearrangement joins TRBV5-1 to TRBJ1-1; tentative D call: TRBD1 (5 bases). This CDR3 comprises 17 residues. The V and J ends lost 0 bases and 1 base respectively, with 16 bases between them. Germline-derived CDR1 and CDR2 are SGHRS and YFSETQ. CDR3: CASSLGIWAGKNTEAFF. The DNA of the CDR3 is TGCGCCAGCAGCTTGGGCATCTGGGCAGGGAAGAACACTGAAGCTTTCTTT.

The V call is TRBV5-4, the J call TRBJ1-6; TRBD1 is a possible D gene (6 bases). V lost 0 bases to trimming and J lost 9 bases, with 13 bases between them. CDR1 and CDR2 from the germline V gene are SGHNT and YYREEE (reference sequence). The CDR3 is made up of 15 amino acids. The CDR3 is CASSLEGQSSSPLHF. The CDR3, as DNA: TGTGCCAGCAGCTTGGAGGGACAAAGTAGTTCACCCCTCCACTTT.

The chain uses TRBV10-2 and TRBJ2-7; the match to TRBD1 covers 8 bases. The germline gives CDR1 WSHSY, CDR2 SAAADI. V lost 5 bases and J lost 4; bases outside the gene matches: 7. This CDR3 is built from 14 residues. CDR3 residues: CASSHSGTGYEQYV. CDR3 DNA: TGCGCCAGCAGTCACTCCGGGACAGGTTACGAGCAGTACGTC.

This chain joins TRBV10-3 and TRBJ2-7; no firm D call. Germline values: CDR1 ENHRY, CDR2 SYGVKD. This CDR3 comprises 10 residues. V was clipped by 8 bases and J by 4 bases, with 6 bases between them. CDR3 coding DNA: TGTGCCATCGGGCTATACGAGCAGTACGTC. Protein product: CAIGLYEQYV.

The chain recombines TRBV28 with TRBJ1-5; D may be TRBD1 (6 bases). CDR1 and CDR2 (germline): MDHEN, SYDVKM. This CDR3 spans 15 amino acids. The ends were cut back, 5 bases at V and 2 bases at J, with 13 bases in the middle. The CDR3 reads CASSGGYRGNQPQHF. Written as DNA, the CDR3 is TGTGCCAGCAGTGGGGGCTATCGAGGCAATCAGCCCCAGCATTTT.

The CDR3 is CASSTSSGAFF. CDR3 coding DNA: TGTGCCAGCAGTACCTCGTCCGGGGCTTTCTTT. The gene calls are TRBV12-3 or TRBV12-4 and TRBJ1-1; D ambiguous. Between the trimmed V and J ends, which lost 5 bases and 11 bases, there was a span of 12 bases. CDR3 length: 11 amino acids.

The V call is TRBV5-4, the J call TRBJ1-6; tentatively, D is TRBD1 (6 bases). This CDR3 is 13 amino acids long. V lost 1 base to trimming and J lost 14 bases, with 13 bases between them. The germline V gene has CDR1 SGHNT and CDR2 YYREEE (reference sequence). The DNA of the CDR3 is TGTGCCAGCAGCTTGACGGGGGCGCACTCCCTCCACTTT. Its translation: CASSLTGAHSLHF.

CDR3 amino acids: CASSYSPGGDTEAFF. Written as DNA, the CDR3 is TGTGCCAGCAGTTACTCTCCAGGAGGTGACACTGAAGCTTTCTTT. The chain recombines TRBV6-5 with TRBJ1-1; D is undetermined. The germline CDR1 and CDR2 sequences are MNHEY and SVGAGI. This CDR3 region has 15 residues. The V gene lost 0 bases and the J gene lost 3 bases, with 11 bases spanning the gap.

The chain carries TRBV2 and TRBJ1-5, with TRBD1 identical over 7 bases. This CDR3 is 18 amino acids long. V lost 7 bases, J lost 5 bases, and 20 bases stayed unmatched. Germline CDR1 and CDR2: SNHLY and FYNNEI. This CDR3 is CASTNWGGVLGGDQPQHF. The CDR3 coding sequence is TGTGCCAGCACCAATTGGGGGGGTGTGCTAGGGGGCGATCAGCCCCAGCATTTT.

This chain joins TRBV18 and TRBJ1-5; 8 bases match TRBD1. This CDR3 comprises 14 residues. J was trimmed by 6 bases and V by 2 bases; bases with no gene match: 3. Germline V lookup: CDR1 KGHSH, CDR2 LQKENI. CDR3 amino acids: CASSPGQGGQPQHF. CDR3 nucleotide sequence: TGTGCCAGCTCACCAGGACAGGGTGGTCAGCCCCAGCATTTT.

The rearrangement uses TRBV12-3 or TRBV12-4 and TRBJ1-2, with D possibly being TRBD1 (5 bases). With 2 bases removed from V and 8 bases from J, the gap between germline ends came to 12 bases. CDR3 length: 13 residues. CDR3 protein: CASSLIGAEGYTF. DNA of the CDR3: TGTGCCAGCAGTTTAATAGGGGCGGAGGGCTACACCTTC.

This clone turned up a few times. J is TRBJ2-7 and V is TRBV6-2 or TRBV6-3; 10 bases line up with TRBD2. The length of the CDR3 is 17 residues. V gave up 0 bases and J gave up 4 bases; unmatched junction bases: 9. Germline loops: CDR1 MNHEY, CDR2 SVGEGT. CDR3 bases: TGTGCCAGCAGTTACTCGAGAGGCGAGCGGGGGGGTTACGAGCAGTACGTC. Its translation is CASSYSRGERGGYEQYV.

This clone was seen more than once but under ten times. The chain uses TRBV27 and TRBJ1-5; D is uncertain. V was trimmed by 5 bases and J by 1 base, leaving 12 bases between them. The CDR3 length is 15 residues. CDR1 and CDR2 (germline): MNHEY, SMNVEV (reference sequence). Here the CDR3 reads CASSTNLGSNQPQHF. The DNA of the CDR3 is TGTGCCAGCAGTACGAACTTGGGAAGCAATCAGCCCCAGCATTTT.